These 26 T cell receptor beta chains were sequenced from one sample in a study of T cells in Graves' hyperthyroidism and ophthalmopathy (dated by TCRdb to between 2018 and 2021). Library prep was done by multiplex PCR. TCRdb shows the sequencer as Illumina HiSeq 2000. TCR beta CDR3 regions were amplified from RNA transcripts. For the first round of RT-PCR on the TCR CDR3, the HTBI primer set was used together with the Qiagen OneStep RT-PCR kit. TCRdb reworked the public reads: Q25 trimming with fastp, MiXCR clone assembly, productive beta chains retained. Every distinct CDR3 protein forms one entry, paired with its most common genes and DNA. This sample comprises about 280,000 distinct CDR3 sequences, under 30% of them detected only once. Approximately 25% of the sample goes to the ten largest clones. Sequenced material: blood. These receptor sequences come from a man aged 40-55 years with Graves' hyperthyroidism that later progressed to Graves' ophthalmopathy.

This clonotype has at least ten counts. The CDR3 DNA sequence: TGTGCCAGCAGTTCGACGGCCATGAACACTGAAGCTTTCTTT. Its protein product is CASSSTAMNTEAFF. The chain is built from TRBV28 and TRBJ1-1; no clear D gene. Between the trimmed V and J ends, which lost 4 bases and 0 bases, there was a span of 9 bases. The V gene's germline CDR1 is MDHEN and CDR2 SYDVKM. This CDR3 spans 14 amino acids. The entire variable domain, with the rest obtained from reference TRBV28 and TRBJ1-1, is as follows: DVKVTQSSRYLVKRTGEKVFLECVQDMDHENMFWYRQDPGLGLRLIYFSYDVKMKEKGDIPEGYSVSREKKERFSLILESASTNQTSMYLCASSSTAMNTEAFFGQGTRLTVV.

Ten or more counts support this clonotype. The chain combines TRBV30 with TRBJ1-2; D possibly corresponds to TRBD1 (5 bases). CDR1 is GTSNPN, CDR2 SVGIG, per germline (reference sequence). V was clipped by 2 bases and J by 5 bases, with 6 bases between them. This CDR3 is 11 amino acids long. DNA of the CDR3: TGTGCCTGGAGTAGGGGTTATGGCTACACCTTC. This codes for CAWSRGYGYTF.

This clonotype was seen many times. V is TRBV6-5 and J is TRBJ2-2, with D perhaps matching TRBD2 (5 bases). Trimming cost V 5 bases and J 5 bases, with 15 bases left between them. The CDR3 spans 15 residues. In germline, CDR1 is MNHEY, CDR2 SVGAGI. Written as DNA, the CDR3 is TGTGCCAGCAGTCGGACTTCCAAGCGGACCGGGGAGCTGTTTTTT. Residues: CASSRTSKRTGELFF.

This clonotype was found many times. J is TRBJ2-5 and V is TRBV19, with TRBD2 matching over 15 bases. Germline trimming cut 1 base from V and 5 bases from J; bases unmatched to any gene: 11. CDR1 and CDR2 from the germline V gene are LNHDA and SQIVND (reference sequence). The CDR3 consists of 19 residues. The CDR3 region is CASSIGIPGLAGGVETQYF. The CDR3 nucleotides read TGTGCCAGTAGTATAGGGATCCCGGGACTAGCGGGAGGAGTGGAGACCCAGTACTTC.

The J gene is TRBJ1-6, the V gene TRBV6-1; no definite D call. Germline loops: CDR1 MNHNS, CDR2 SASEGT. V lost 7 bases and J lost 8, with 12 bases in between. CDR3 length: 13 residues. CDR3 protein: CASTRMVHSPLHF. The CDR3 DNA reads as TGTGCCAGCACTAGGATGGTTCATTCACCCCTCCACTTT.

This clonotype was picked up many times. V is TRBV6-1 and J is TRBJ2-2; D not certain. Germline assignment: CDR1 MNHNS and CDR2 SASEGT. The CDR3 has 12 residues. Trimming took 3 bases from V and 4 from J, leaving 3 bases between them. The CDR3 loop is CASSETTGELFF. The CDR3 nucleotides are TGTGCCAGCAGTGAGACCACCGGGGAGCTGTTTTTT.

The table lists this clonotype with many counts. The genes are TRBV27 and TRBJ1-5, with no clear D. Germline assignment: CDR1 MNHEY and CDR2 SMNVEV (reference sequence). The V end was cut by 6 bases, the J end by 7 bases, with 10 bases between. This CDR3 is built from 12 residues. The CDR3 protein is CASSPPLQPQHF. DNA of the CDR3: TGTGCCAGCAGCCCACCACTCCAGCCCCAGCATTTT.

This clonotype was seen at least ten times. CDR3 sequence: CATSAGQGNNQPQHF. DNA of the CDR3: TGTGCCACCAGTGCGGGACAGGGCAATAATCAGCCCCAGCATTTT. The chain carries TRBV24-1 and TRBJ1-5; 9 positions match TRBD1. This CDR3 has 15 residues. The germline V gene has CDR1 KGHDR and CDR2 SFDVKD. After removal of 5 bases from V and 4 bases from J, the junction contained 5 bases not matched to a gene.

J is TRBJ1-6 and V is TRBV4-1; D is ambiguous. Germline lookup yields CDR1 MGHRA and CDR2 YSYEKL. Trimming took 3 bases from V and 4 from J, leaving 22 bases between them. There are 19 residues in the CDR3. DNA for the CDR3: TGCGCCAGCAGCCATTTCGCAGGACGGGCGAGAGGTTATAATTCACCCCTCCACTTT. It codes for CASSHFAGRARGYNSPLHF.

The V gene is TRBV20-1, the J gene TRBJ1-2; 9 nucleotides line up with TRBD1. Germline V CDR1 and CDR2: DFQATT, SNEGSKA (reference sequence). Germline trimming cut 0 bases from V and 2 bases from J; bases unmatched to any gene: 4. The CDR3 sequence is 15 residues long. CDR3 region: CSARDLTGGNYGYTF. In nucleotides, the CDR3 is TGCAGTGCTAGAGATCTGACAGGGGGAAACTATGGCTACACCTTC.

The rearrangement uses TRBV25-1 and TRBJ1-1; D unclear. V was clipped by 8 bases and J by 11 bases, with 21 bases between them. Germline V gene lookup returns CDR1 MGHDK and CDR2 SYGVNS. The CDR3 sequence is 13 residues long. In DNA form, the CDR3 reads TGTGCCAGCGGGCGGGAAGGAGGGAAGCCGGCTTTCTTT. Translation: CASGREGGKPAFF.

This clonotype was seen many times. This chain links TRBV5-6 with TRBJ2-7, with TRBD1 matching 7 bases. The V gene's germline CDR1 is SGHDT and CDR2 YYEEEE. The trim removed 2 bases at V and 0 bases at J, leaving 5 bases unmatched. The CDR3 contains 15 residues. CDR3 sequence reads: CASSFAGQDSYEQYF. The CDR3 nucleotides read TGTGCCAGCAGCTTCGCCGGACAGGACTCCTACGAGCAGTACTTC.

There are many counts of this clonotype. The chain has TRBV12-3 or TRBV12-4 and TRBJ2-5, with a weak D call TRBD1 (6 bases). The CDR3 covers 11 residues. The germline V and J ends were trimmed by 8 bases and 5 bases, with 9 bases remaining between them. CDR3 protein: CASGQGETQYF. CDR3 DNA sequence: TGTGCCAGCGGGCAGGGGGAGACCCAGTACTTC.

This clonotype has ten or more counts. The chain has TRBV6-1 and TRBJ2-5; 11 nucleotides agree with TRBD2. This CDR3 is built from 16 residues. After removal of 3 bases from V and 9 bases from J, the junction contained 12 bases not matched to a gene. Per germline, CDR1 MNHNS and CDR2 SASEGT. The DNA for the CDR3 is TGTGCCAGCAGTGACCTAGCGGGAGGCGGTCGGTCGGCCCAGTACTTC. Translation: CASSDLAGGGRSAQYF.

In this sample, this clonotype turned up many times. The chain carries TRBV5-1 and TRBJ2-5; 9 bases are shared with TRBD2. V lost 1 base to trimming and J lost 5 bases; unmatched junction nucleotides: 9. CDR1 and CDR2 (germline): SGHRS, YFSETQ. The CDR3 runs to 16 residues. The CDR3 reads CASSLPGLAASETQYF. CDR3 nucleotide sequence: TGCGCCAGCAGCTTGCCGGGACTAGCTGCTTCGGAGACCCAGTACTTC.

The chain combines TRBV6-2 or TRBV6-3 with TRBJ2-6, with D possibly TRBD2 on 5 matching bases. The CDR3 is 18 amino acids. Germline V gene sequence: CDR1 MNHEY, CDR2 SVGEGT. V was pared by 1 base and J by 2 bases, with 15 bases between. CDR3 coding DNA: TGTGCCAGCAGTTACTTAACTCAGGAGGTGACTGGGGCCAACGTCCTGACTTTC. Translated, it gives CASSYLTQEVTGANVLTF.

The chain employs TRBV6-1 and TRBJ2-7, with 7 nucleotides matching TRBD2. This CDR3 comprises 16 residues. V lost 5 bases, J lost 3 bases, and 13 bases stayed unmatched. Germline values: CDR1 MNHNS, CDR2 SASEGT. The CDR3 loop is CASSPFLAGVFYEQYF. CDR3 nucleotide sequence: TGTGCCAGCAGTCCTTTCCTCGCGGGAGTCTTCTACGAGCAGTACTTC.

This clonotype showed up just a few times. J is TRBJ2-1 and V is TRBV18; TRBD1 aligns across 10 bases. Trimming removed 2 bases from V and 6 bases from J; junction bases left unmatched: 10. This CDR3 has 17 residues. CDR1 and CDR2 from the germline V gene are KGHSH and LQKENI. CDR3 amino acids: CASSPIPAGQGSNEQFF. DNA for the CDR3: TGTGCCAGCTCACCAATTCCGGCGGGACAGGGGAGCAATGAGCAGTTCTTC. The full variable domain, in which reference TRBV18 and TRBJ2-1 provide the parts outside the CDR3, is NAGVMQNPRHLVRRRGQEARLRCSPMKGHSHVYWYRQLPEEGLKFMVYLQKENIIDESGMPKERFSAEFPKEGPSILRIQQVVRGDSAAYFCASSPIPAGQGSNEQFFGPGTRLTVL.

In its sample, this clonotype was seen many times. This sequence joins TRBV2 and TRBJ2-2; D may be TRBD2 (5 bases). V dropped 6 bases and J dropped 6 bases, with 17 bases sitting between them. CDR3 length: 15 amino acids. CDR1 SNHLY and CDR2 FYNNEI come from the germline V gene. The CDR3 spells CASRASRGEAGELFF. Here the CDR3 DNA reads TGTGCCAGCAGAGCCAGCCGGGGTGAGGCCGGGGAGCTGTTTTTT. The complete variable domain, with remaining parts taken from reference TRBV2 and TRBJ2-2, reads EPEVTQTPSHQVTQMGQEVILRCVPISNHLYFYWYRQILGQKVEFLVSFYNNEISEKSEIFDDQFSVERPDGSNFTLKIRSTKLEDSAMYFCASRASRGEAGELFFGEGSRLTVL.

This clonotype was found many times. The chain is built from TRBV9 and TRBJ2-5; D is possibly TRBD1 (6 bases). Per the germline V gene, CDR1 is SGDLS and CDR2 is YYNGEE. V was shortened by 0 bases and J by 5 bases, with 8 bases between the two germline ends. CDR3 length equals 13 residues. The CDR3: CASSVGTVETQYF. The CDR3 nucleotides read TGTGCCAGCAGCGTAGGGACAGTGGAGACCCAGTACTTC.

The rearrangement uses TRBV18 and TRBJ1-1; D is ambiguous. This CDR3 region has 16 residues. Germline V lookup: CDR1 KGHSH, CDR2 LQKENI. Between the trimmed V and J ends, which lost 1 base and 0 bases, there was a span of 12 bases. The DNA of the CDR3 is TGTGCCAGCTCACCACGCGCCGCGACTGTGAACACTGAAGCTTTCTTT. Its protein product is CASSPRAATVNTEAFF.

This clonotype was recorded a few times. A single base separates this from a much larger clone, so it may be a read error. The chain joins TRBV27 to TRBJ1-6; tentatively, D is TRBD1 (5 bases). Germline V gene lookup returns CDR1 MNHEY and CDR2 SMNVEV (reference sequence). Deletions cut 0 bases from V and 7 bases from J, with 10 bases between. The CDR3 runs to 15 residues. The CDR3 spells CASSLSGRVNSPLHF. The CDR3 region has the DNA TGTGCCAGCAGTTTATCGGGCAGGGTGAATTCACCCCTCCACTTT.

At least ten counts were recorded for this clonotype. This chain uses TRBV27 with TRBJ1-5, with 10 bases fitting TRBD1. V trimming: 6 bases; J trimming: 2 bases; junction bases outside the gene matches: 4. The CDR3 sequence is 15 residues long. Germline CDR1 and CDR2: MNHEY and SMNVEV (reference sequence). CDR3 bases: TGTGCCAGCAGGGACGGGACAGGGGGCAATCAGCCCCAGCATTTT. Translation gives CASRDGTGGNQPQHF.

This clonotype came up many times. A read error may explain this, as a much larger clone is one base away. The CDR3 region is CASSPGQTTGNTTYF. The CDR3 DNA sequence: TGCGCCAGCAGCCCGGGACAGACGACTGGAAACACCACATATTTT. The chain links TRBV5-1 to TRBJ1-3, with 7 bases identical to TRBD1. This CDR3 region has 15 residues. Germline loops: CDR1 SGHRS, CDR2 YFSETQ.

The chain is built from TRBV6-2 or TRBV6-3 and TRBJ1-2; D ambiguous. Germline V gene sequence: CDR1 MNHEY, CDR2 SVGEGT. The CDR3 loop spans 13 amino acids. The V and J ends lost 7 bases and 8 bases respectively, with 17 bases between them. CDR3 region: CASTARIPGGYTF. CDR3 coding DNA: TGTGCCAGCACCGCCCGAATTCCTGGGGGCTACACCTTC.

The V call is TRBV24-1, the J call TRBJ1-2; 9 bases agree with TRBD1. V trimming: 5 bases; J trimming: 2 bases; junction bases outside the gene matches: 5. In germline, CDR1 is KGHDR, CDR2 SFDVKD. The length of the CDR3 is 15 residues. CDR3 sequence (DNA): TGTGCCACCAGTGGCGACAGGGGGGCAAACTATGGCTACACCTTC. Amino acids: CATSGDRGANYGYTF.